A selection of T cell receptor beta chains follows, all from one sample in a study of T cell repertoires in cytomegalovirus infection. TCRdb reanalysed the reads using MiXCR and keeps one entry per CDR3 protein. The table has nearly 450,000 distinct CDR3 sequences, around 32% seen once. Sequencing was done on a sample of PBMCs. Receptor source: a human donor in good health (CMV status not recorded). Some clones in this sample may be carry-over from other donors' samples. CDR3s include the opening cysteine and the closing phenylalanine or tryptophan. Fields, in order: D gene, clone size, V gene, J gene, CDR3 DNA, CDR3 protein. D genes are given only for firm matches. Clone size appears in some rows only: once, few, many, or a class for an expanded clone.

.,.,TRBV30,TRBJ2-1,TGTGCCTGGAGTTCCTCTGACGGGGATAAAAATGAGCAGTTCTTC,CAWSSSDGDKNEQFF
TRBD2,few,TRBV20-1,TRBJ2-1,TGCAGTGCTAGAGTCGCTAGCGGGGGGGGCTACAATGAGCAGTTCTTC,CSARVASGGGYNEQFF
.,.,TRBV5-1,TRBJ1-6,TGCGCCAGCAGCCTGCAAGGGGGGGGGCGAGAATCACCCCTCCACTTT,CASSLQGGGRESPLHF
.,few,TRBV14,TRBJ2-1,TGTGCCAGCAGCCAAGCAGATGTAACTTTTGAGCAGTTCTTC,CASSQADVTFEQFF
.,few,TRBV6-1,TRBJ2-3,TGTGCCAGCAGTGAAAGAGCGGCAGGGCGGAGTGCAGATACGCAGTATTTT,CASSERAAGRSADTQYF
.,many,TRBV7-6,TRBJ2-1,TGTGCCAGCAGCCGGGACGCAAACAATGAGCAGTTCTTC,CASSRDANNEQFF
TRBD2,.,TRBV25-1,TRBJ2-2,TGTGCCAGCACCTTAGCGGGAGAGGGTACCGGGGAGCTGTTTTTT,CASTLAGEGTGELFF
.,many,TRBV7-2,TRBJ2-5,TGTGCCAGCAGCTTAGTTAAGGTGGCCTTAGAGACCCAGTACTTC,CASSLVKVALETQYF
TRBD1,few,TRBV7-2,TRBJ2-5,TGTGCCAGCAGCTTTGCCAGGGGGCCACAAGAGACCCAGTACTTC,CASSFARGPQETQYF
TRBD1,.,TRBV20-1,TRBJ2-7,TGCAGTGCTAGCTACAGGGGTCCATACGAGCAGTACTTC,CSASYRGPYEQYF
.,many,TRBV5-8,TRBJ2-3,TGTGCCAGCAGCTTGATCGGGGAAAGCACAGATACGCAGTATTTT,CASSLIGESTDTQYF
.,.,TRBV2,TRBJ2-1,TGTGCCAGCAACACAGGGATGGCGAAATACAATGAGCAGTTCTTC,CASNTGMAKYNEQFF
TRBD1,many,TRBV7-8,TRBJ2-1,TGTGCCAGCAGCTTAGCAGGGGACAGGGGGCGAGGGGAGCAGTTCTTC,CASSLAGDRGRGEQFF
.,few,TRBV7-2,TRBJ2-7,TGTGCCAGCAGCTTACGAGGGATCGAGCAGTACTTC,CASSLRGIEQYF